This is a list of T cell receptor beta chains from one sample in a study of cytomegalovirus exposure and HLA in healthy donors. The assay was immunoSEQ multiplex PCR, and TCRdb's table has in-frame clones only and misses some. The table records nearly 200,000 clones, about 77% of them present only once. Sequencing input: PBMCs. These receptors were taken from a woman younger than 45 in good health and CMV-seropositive. Both conserved end residues are part of each CDR3. Each record gives: V gene, J gene, clone size, D gene, CDR3 DNA, CDR3 protein. D genes are given only for firm matches. Clone size appears in some rows only: once, few, many, or a class for an expanded clone.

V gene: TRBV19
J gene: TRBJ2-3
clone size: NA
D gene: TRBD2
CDR3 DNA: TGTGCCAGTAGTATACGGGGGGGTATGGATACGCAGTATTTT
CDR3 protein: CASSIRGGMDTQYF

V gene: TRBV9
J gene: TRBJ2-1
clone size: NA
D gene: TRBD1
CDR3 DNA: TGTGCCAGCACCAGAGGGACAGTTCGGTGGGTAGATGAGCAGTTCTTC
CDR3 protein: CASTRGTVRWVDEQFF

V gene: TRBV11-1
J gene: TRBJ2-7
clone size: NA
D gene: NA
CDR3 DNA: TGTGCCAGCAGCCTCCTGACAGGCCCCTACGAGCAGTACTTC
CDR3 protein: CASSLLTGPYEQYF

V gene: TRBV6-5
J gene: TRBJ1-1
clone size: NA
D gene: TRBD1
CDR3 DNA: TGTGCCAGCAGTTACTACAGGGGCGCTGAAGCTTTCTTT
CDR3 protein: CASSYYRGAEAFF

V gene: TRBV6-5
J gene: TRBJ2-2
clone size: NA
D gene: NA
CDR3 DNA: TGTGCCAGCAGTCGTCCTCAGGGGAAGGACGGGGAGCTGTTTTTT
CDR3 protein: CASSRPQGKDGELFF

V gene: TRBV18
J gene: TRBJ1-2
clone size: NA
D gene: TRBD1
CDR3 DNA: TGTGCCAGCTCACCCATCGAACTCCGGACAGGACCTAGACTAGTACGTGGCTACACCTTC
CDR3 protein: CASSPIELRTGPRLVRGYTF

V gene: TRBV28
J gene: TRBJ1-3
clone size: NA
D gene: NA
CDR3 DNA: TGTGCCAGCAGACAGGGATTCTCTGGAAACACCATATATTTT
CDR3 protein: CASRQGFSGNTIYF

V gene: TRBV6-1
J gene: TRBJ1-3
clone size: NA
D gene: TRBD1
CDR3 DNA: TGTGCCAGCAGAGAACAGGGGCTCTCTGGAAACACCATATATTTT
CDR3 protein: CASREQGLSGNTIYF

V gene: TRBV15
J gene: TRBJ2-3
clone size: once
D gene: TRBD2
CDR3 DNA: TGTGCCACCAGCAGACACAGACTAGCGGGGGGGACAGATACGCAGTATTTT
CDR3 protein: CATSRHRLAGGTDTQYF

V gene: TRBV10-3
J gene: TRBJ2-7
clone size: NA
D gene: TRBD1
CDR3 DNA: TGTGCCATCGCCAGACAGGGGGCTTACGAGCAGTACTTC
CDR3 protein: CAIARQGAYEQYF

V gene: TRBV20-1
J gene: TRBJ2-1
clone size: NA
D gene: NA
CDR3 DNA: TGCAGTGCTAACAGGTACAATGAGCAGTTCTTC
CDR3 protein: CSANRYNEQFF

V gene: TRBV6-6
J gene: TRBJ2-3
clone size: NA
D gene: TRBD2
CDR3 DNA: TGTGCCAGCAGCCGGGGGGGTAGCACAGATACGCAGTATTTT
CDR3 protein: CASSRGGSTDTQYF

V gene: TRBV28
J gene: TRBJ2-5
clone size: NA
D gene: NA
CDR3 DNA: TGTGCCAGCAGCCTACAGGGTAACCAAGAGACCCAGTACTTC
CDR3 protein: CASSLQGNQETQYF

V gene: TRBV7-2
J gene: TRBJ2-7
clone size: NA
D gene: NA
CDR3 DNA: TGTGCCAGCAGCTTACGAGTGGGGGCTAACGAGCAGTACTTC
CDR3 protein: CASSLRVGANEQYF

V gene: TRBV5-4
J gene: TRBJ1-2
clone size: NA
D gene: NA
CDR3 DNA: TGTGCCAGCAGCTTAGGGGGTACCTATGGCTACACCTTC
CDR3 protein: CASSLGGTYGYTF

V gene: TRBV5-6
J gene: TRBJ2-5
clone size: NA
D gene: TRBD1
CDR3 DNA: TGTGCCAGCAGCTTAGGACAGGGGGGGGAGACCCAGTACTTC
CDR3 protein: CASSLGQGGETQYF

V gene: TRBV4-2
J gene: TRBJ2-7
clone size: once
D gene: NA
CDR3 DNA: TGTGCCAGCAGCCAAGATGGCGGGGTAGGTGGATCCGAGCAGTACTTC
CDR3 protein: CASSQDGGVGGSEQYF

V gene: TRBV5-1
J gene: TRBJ2-5
clone size: NA
D gene: TRBD1
CDR3 DNA: TGCGCCAGCAGCTTCGGGACAGGGGGATACCAAGAGACCCAGTACTTC
CDR3 protein: CASSFGTGGYQETQYF

V gene: TRBV7-8
J gene: TRBJ2-1
clone size: NA
D gene: TRBD1
CDR3 DNA: TGTGCCAGCAGCTTAACCGGGACAGTATACAATGAGCAGTTCTTC
CDR3 protein: CASSLTGTVYNEQFF

V gene: TRBV13
J gene: TRBJ2-3
clone size: few
D gene: TRBD2
CDR3 DNA: TGTGCCAGCAGCATATCTAGCGGGGGGGCGGCAGATACGCAGTATTTT
CDR3 protein: CASSISSGGAADTQYF

V gene: TRBV15
J gene: TRBJ1-1
clone size: NA
D gene: TRBD1
CDR3 DNA: TGTGCCACCAGCAGACACGACAGGGATGCTTTCTTT
CDR3 protein: CATSRHDRDAFF

V gene: TRBV4-3
J gene: TRBJ2-7
clone size: NA
D gene: TRBD2
CDR3 DNA: TGCGCCAGCAGCCTCAAACTAGCGGGTGGTTACGAGCAGTACTTC
CDR3 protein: CASSLKLAGGYEQYF

V gene: TRBV27
J gene: TRBJ2-7
clone size: few
D gene: NA
CDR3 DNA: TGTGCCAGCAGTTTAAAAGGGCAGGGAGGCGAGCAGTACTTC
CDR3 protein: CASSLKGQGGEQYF

V gene: TRBV5-4
J gene: TRBJ2-2
clone size: NA
D gene: NA
CDR3 DNA: TGTGCCAGCAGCTTGGCAGGGTGGGAGGACACCGGGGAGCTGTTTTTT
CDR3 protein: CASSLAGWEDTGELFF

V gene: TRBV19
J gene: TRBJ2-2
clone size: NA
D gene: NA
CDR3 DNA: TGTGCCAGTAGTATAGGGCTAGCGAGAACACCCGGGGAGCTGTTTTTT
CDR3 protein: CASSIGLARTPGELFF

V gene: TRBV5-1
J gene: TRBJ2-7
clone size: NA
D gene: TRBD1
CDR3 DNA: TGCGCCAGCAGCCCGGACAGGGGGCTGTACGAGCAGTACTTC
CDR3 protein: CASSPDRGLYEQYF

V gene: TRBV9
J gene: TRBJ2-3
clone size: NA
D gene: NA
CDR3 DNA: TGTGCCAGCAGCGTATCTCTAAGCACAGATACGCAGTATTTT
CDR3 protein: CASSVSLSTDTQYF

V gene: TRBV4-2
J gene: TRBJ1-2
clone size: NA
D gene: TRBD1
CDR3 DNA: TGTGCCAGCAGCCAGCCGGGACAGGGGGTCTTCGACTATGGCTACACCTTC
CDR3 protein: CASSQPGQGVFDYGYTF

V gene: TRBV14
J gene: TRBJ2-5
clone size: NA
D gene: TRBD2
CDR3 DNA: TGTGCCAGCAGCCAGGGGCGGCTAGCGGCACGGGAGACCCAGTACTTC
CDR3 protein: CASSQGRLAARETQYF

V gene: TRBV30
J gene: TRBJ2-7
clone size: NA
D gene: TRBD2
CDR3 DNA: TGTGCCTGCCGACTAGCCGCTACCGGGTCTCTCTACGAGCAGTACTTC
CDR3 protein: CACRLAATGSLYEQYF

V gene: TRBV29-1
J gene: TRBJ2-7
clone size: NA
D gene: NA
CDR3 DNA: TGCAGCGTTGATATGGGCCAGGGCTCCTACGAGCAGTACTTC
CDR3 protein: CSVDMGQGSYEQYF

V gene: TRBV5-1
J gene: TRBJ2-2
clone size: NA
D gene: TRBD1
CDR3 DNA: TGCGCCAGCAGCTTCACAGGGGCGGACACCGGGGAGCTGTTTTTT
CDR3 protein: CASSFTGADTGELFF

V gene: TRBV28
J gene: TRBJ2-1
clone size: NA
D gene: NA
CDR3 DNA: TGTGCCACCCACTCGTTGGTAGCTGCGTCCTACAATGAGCAGTTCTTC
CDR3 protein: CATHSLVAASYNEQFF

V gene: TRBV6-4
J gene: TRBJ2-3
clone size: NA
D gene: TRBD1
CDR3 DNA: TGTGCCAGCAGCCGGACAGGGGACACAGATACGCAGTATTTT
CDR3 protein: CASSRTGDTDTQYF

V gene: TRBV5-1
J gene: TRBJ1-1
clone size: NA
D gene: TRBD1
CDR3 DNA: TGCGCCAGCAGCCCCAGACAGGGGGGGACCCAAATAGCTTTCTTT
CDR3 protein: CASSPRQGGTQIAFF

V gene: TRBV9
J gene: TRBJ1-1
clone size: few
D gene: TRBD1
CDR3 DNA: TGTGCCAGCAGCAGGGACAGTGAAGCTTTCTTT
CDR3 protein: CASSRDSEAFF

V gene: TRBV7-2
J gene: TRBJ2-7
clone size: NA
D gene: NA
CDR3 DNA: TGTGCCAGCAGCCATGGACTTACAAACGAGCAGTACTTC
CDR3 protein: CASSHGLTNEQYF

V gene: TRBV18
J gene: TRBJ1-1
clone size: NA
D gene: NA
CDR3 DNA: TGTGCCAGCTCCCTCCAGGGGACCAACACTGAAGCTTTCTTT
CDR3 protein: CASSLQGTNTEAFF

V gene: TRBV18
J gene: TRBJ1-3
clone size: NA
D gene: NA
CDR3 DNA: TGTGCCAGCTCACCACCCGGGCAGGGTGGAAACACCATATATTTT
CDR3 protein: CASSPPGQGGNTIYF

V gene: TRBV30
J gene: TRBJ2-2
clone size: once
D gene: NA
CDR3 DNA: TGTGCCGCCAAAGGGGCCGCGAACACCGGGGAGCTGTTTTTT
CDR3 protein: CAAKGAANTGELFF

V gene: TRBV5-1
J gene: TRBJ2-3
clone size: NA
D gene: NA
CDR3 DNA: TGCGCCAGCAGCACCCTGGGGGCCGGGGATACGCAGTATTTT
CDR3 protein: CASSTLGAGDTQYF

V gene: TRBV9
J gene: TRBJ1-1
clone size: NA
D gene: NA
CDR3 DNA: TGTGCCAGCAGCTCCATGCCAGGCCCACCGAACACTGAAGCTTTCTTT
CDR3 protein: CASSSMPGPPNTEAFF

V gene: TRBV5-1
J gene: TRBJ1-6
clone size: once
D gene: NA
CDR3 DNA: TGCGCCAGCAGCATAGGACAGAATAATTCACCCCTCCACTTT
CDR3 protein: CASSIGQNNSPLHF

V gene: TRBV6-5
J gene: TRBJ1-4
clone size: NA
D gene: NA
CDR3 DNA: TGTGCCAGCAGTTACTCTGGGCAGTACTATGAAAAACTGTTTTTT
CDR3 protein: CASSYSGQYYEKLFF